Sequencing of this TCR beta chain was carried out in a study of blood T cell repertoires in COVID-19 (dated by TCRdb to between 2020 and 2021). Background on the whole study: Collaborator samples came from the United States, Italy and Spain and covered acute and convalescent phases of COVID-19. The material from the prospective study consisted of cDNA or gDNA derived from T cells, B-cell-depleted T cells, or PBMCs. The sample metadata nearly always contained a de-identified subject ID, COVID-19 status, age in years and sex. HLA class I and class II types, where available, came from metadata supplied by the sample provider rather than from assay-based typing. The dataset comprised deeply sampled blood TCRbeta repertoires from subjects exposed to, actively infected with, or recovered from COVID-19. The repertoires were released in a freely available public database intended as a resource for research on the immune response to SARS-CoV-2. Samples came from the ongoing ImmuneRACE study (first 160 participants) plus 1,254 subjects from 6 global collaborators. The research as a whole found: Clinical and demographic metadata were provided uncurated, with the amount varying by source and participant.

One collaborating source in Seattle enrolled patients during active infection and followed them longitudinally through the course of disease. Each collaborating institution followed its own protocols to collect whole blood in K2EDTA tubes. For TCRbeta analysis, collaborators shipped samples in one of three forms: frozen whole blood, isolated PBMCs, or DNA extracted from either of those sample types. This clone was seen only once. Its cognate antigen has yet to be identified. Base quality data are lacking; no much larger clone is found one base away. TCRbeta CDR3 regions were amplified from genomic DNA using the immunoSEQ Assay, a bias-controlled multiplex PCR. In the paper's pipeline: Nucleated cell counts per sample were estimated from amplification of reference gene primers within the assay. Sequence reads were collapsed and filtered to measure the absolute abundance of every unique TCRbeta CDR3 rearrangement. For each sample, productive Simpson clonality was calculated as the square root of Simpson's diversity index over productive rearrangements. Imported from immuneACCESS, the table was reduced by TCRdb to in-frame sequences with V and J called. These copies leave out some clones; in studies compared against another copy, an unresolved V gene accounts for under half, and the cause of the remainder is not known. V and J calls plus clone size are reproduced from that table; the DNA served to infer D and trimming. A total of 380,000 or so clones appear in this sample, 80% to 90% of them only once. About 7.6% of the sample comes from the top ten.

This receptor was obtained from a woman aged 55-69 years with COVID-19, enrolled during active disease. Source material: peripheral blood.

The sequenced DNA is TGCGCCAGCAGCCAACAAAGCGAGCGAAGTACGCAGTATTTT. The translation is CASSQQSERSTQYF. The receptor chain draws on TRBV4-3 and TRBJ2-3; too little of a D gene remains to name it. V loses 2 bases, J loses 8 bases, and the germline ends lie 14 bases apart. For CDR1 and CDR2, the germline V gene lists LGHNA and YSLEER. The CDR3 starts with the cysteine, ends with the phenylalanine, and has 14 residues. Only the CDR3 region is kept as DNA, spanning 42 bases read in frame from base 1.